Sequencing of this T cell receptor beta chain was carried out in a study of blood T cell repertoires in COVID-19. Study background: From T cells, B-cell-depleted T cells, or PBMCs came the material, which was cDNA or gDNA.

Researchers sorted participants into cohorts using their self-reported clinical history. Two negative PCRs, clearance, or symptom resolution had been documented for recovered Cohort 3 donors. The V gene's germline CDR1 is MDHEN and CDR2 SYDVKM. This CDR3 has 16 amino acids. V dropped 5 bases and J dropped 6 bases, with 22 bases sitting between them. Here immunoSEQ multiplex PCR was the method, and the copy in TCRdb shows in-frame clones only, minus some. Here the sample spans approximately 240,000 clones, about 93% being singletons. The sample comprised PBMCs or T cells enriched from blood (not recorded which). The receptor comes from a woman under 30 who had recovered from COVID-19. The rearrangement joins TRBV28 to TRBJ1-2; maybe TRBD1 (6 bases). CDR3 residues: CASSTTGTLGLHGYTF. CDR3 in DNA: TGTGCCAGCAGTACAACCGGGACACTCGGTCTCCATGGCTACACCTTC.